This paragraph reports one T cell receptor (beta chain). Its target is unknown. Genomic DNA of each subset was evenly split across several immunoSEQ plates. The protocol was immunoSEQ multiplex PCR, while the TCRdb copy is restricted to in-frame clones and leaves out a portion. The sample yields over 2 million clones, 92% seen once. These data originate in a study of shared clonotypes between healthy human individuals. The CDR3 has 13 residues. In germline, CDR1 is SGHVS, CDR2 FQNEAQ. Trimming pared 5 bases from V and 8 bases from J, leaving 12 bases between. General study results and limits: Among donors, clonotype sharing was expected to be affected by sequencing depth. Estimated richness values were generally larger in naive subsets than in memory subsets.

The specimen sequenced was naive CD4+ T cells from PBMCs. Subset specified: CD45RA+ positively selected. This chain links TRBV7-8 with TRBJ1-4, with a possible D match to TRBD1 (6 bases). This clonotype was sampled from a man between 18 and 35 years old in good health. Some clones in this sample may be carry-over from other donors' samples. CDR3 sequence: CASSDRRSEKLFF. The CDR3 DNA sequence: TGTGCCAGCAGCGACAGGAGATCCGAAAAACTGTTTTTT.